A single sample is the source of the 7 T cell receptor beta chains below, sequenced in a study of CD8+ T cells in alopecia areata. RNA extraction was followed by reverse transcription into cDNA, which acted as the sequencing template. Profiling relied on immunoSEQ multiplex PCR, and the TCRdb table lists in-frame clones only, not all of them. This sample has around 190,000 clones, with about 56% found just once. Sequences were obtained from CD8+ T cells sorted from blood. These receptors were collected from a human donor in good health.

On this clone itself: Other DNA sequences in this specimen translate into the identical CDR3. The chain links TRBV2 to TRBJ1-6; D is undetermined. Germline V CDR1 and CDR2: SNHLY, FYNNEI. Trimming removed 1 base from V and 7 bases from J, with 2 bases in between. CDR3 length equals 12 residues. As DNA, the CDR3 is TGTGCCAGCAGTGAAGGGAATTCACCCCTCCACTTT. Protein product: CASSEGNSPLHF.

This chain joins TRBV6-1 and TRBJ2-7; no definite D call. Trimming took off 2 bases at V and 3 bases at J, with 8 bases between the two ends. Germline CDR1 MNHNS, CDR2 SASEGT. This CDR3 has 13 residues. Written as DNA, the CDR3 is TGTGCCAGCAGTGAACAGGATGGCTACGAGCAGTACTTC. Protein sequence: CASSEQDGYEQYF.

This sequence joins TRBV10-2 and TRBJ2-1; D is unresolved. Germline CDR1 is WSHSY and CDR2 is SAAADI. V lost 3 bases and J lost 0, with 9 bases in between. This CDR3 comprises 15 residues. For the CDR3, the DNA is TGCGCCAGCAGTGATGGACCCAGCTCCTACAATGAGCAGTTCTTC. This codes for CASSDGPSSYNEQFF.

V gene TRBV15 combines with J gene TRBJ1-1; 7 bases are shared with TRBD1. Germline V gene data show CDR1 as LNHNV and CDR2 as YYDKDF (reference sequence). With 4 bases clipped from V and 0 bases from J, the junction kept 5 bases outside the gene matches. The CDR3 loop spans 15 amino acids. The CDR3: CATSTQQGLNTEAFF. The CDR3 nucleotides read TGTGCCACCAGCACTCAACAGGGGTTGAACACTGAAGCTTTCTTT.

The rearrangement joins TRBV12-5 to TRBJ2-7, with 8 positions matching TRBD2. Germline trimming cut 5 bases from V and 5 bases from J; bases unmatched to any gene: 8. CDR1 and CDR2 from the germline V gene are LGHNT and FRNRAP. This CDR3 is 14 amino acids long. The CDR3 bases are TGTGCTAGTGGTCCCAGACCCGGGGGGGACGAGCAGTACTTC. It is translated as CASGPRPGGDEQYF. Full variable domain (missing parts from reference TRBV12-5 and TRBJ2-7): DARVTQTPRHKVTEMGQEVTMRCQPILGHNTVFWYRQTMMQGLELLAYFRNRAPLDDSGMPKDRFSAEMPDATLATLKIQPSEPRDSAVYFCASGPRPGGDEQYFGPGTRLTVT.

Only one count was recorded for this clone. The chain carries TRBV30 and TRBJ1-1; no clear D. CDR1 GTSNPN and CDR2 SVGIG come from the germline V gene (reference sequence). The CDR3 totals 10 residues. Trimming pared 8 bases from V and 10 bases from J, leaving 14 bases between. Written as DNA, the CDR3 is TGTGCCGCCTATCATGTCGGAGCTTTCTTT. Its translation is CAAYHVGAFF. The full variable domain, its missing parts supplied by reference TRBV30 and TRBJ1-1, is SQTIHQWPATLVQPVGSPLSLECTVEGTSNPNLYWYRQAAGRGLQLLFYSVGIGQISSEVPQNLSASRPQDRQFILSSKKLLLSDSGFYLCAAYHVGAFFGQGTRLTVV.

This clone has just a few counts. The chain carries TRBV5-1 and TRBJ2-3, with 7 bases matching TRBD2. The V gene's germline CDR1 is SGHRS and CDR2 YFSETQ. The CDR3 extends over 15 amino acids. The junction had 2 bases not matched to a gene; V was cut back by 0 bases and J by 1 base. The chain's CDR3 is CASSLERGRTDTQYF. The CDR3 DNA follows: TGCGCCAGCAGCTTGGAGCGGGGCCGCACAGATACGCAGTATTTT.